Below, 9 T cell receptor beta chains from the same sample are listed, as sequenced in a study of PD-1 blockade in classical Hodgkin lymphoma. Brentuximab vedotin exposure varied, and every patient relapsed after autologous stem cell transplantation. TCRdb's table, derived via immunoSEQ multiplex PCR, lists solely in-frame clones and lacks some. The sample holds tens of thousands of clones; roughly 73% are singletons and the top ten take about an eighth. The material was peripheral blood mononuclear cells (PBMCs), obtained at baseline. The receptors come from a human donor with classical Hodgkin lymphoma.

This chain uses TRBV2 with TRBJ2-7; D possibly corresponds to TRBD1 (6 bases). In germline, CDR1 is SNHLY, CDR2 FYNNEI. The CDR3 covers 14 residues. V was shortened by 6 bases and J by 3 bases, with 15 bases between the two germline ends. The CDR3 coding sequence is TGTGCCAGCAGACCCACAGGGAATAGCTACGAGCAGTACTTC. Amino acid sequence: CASRPTGNSYEQYF.

This clone was detected once. The V and J genes are TRBV19 and TRBJ2-7; 7 bases map to TRBD1. The CDR3 has 13 amino acids. The trim removed 7 bases at V and 1 base at J, leaving 4 bases unmatched. Germline CDR1 LNHDA, CDR2 SQIVND (reference sequence). The CDR3 nucleotides are TGTGCCAGTAACCCGACAGGGTCCTACGAGCAGTACTTC. Protein: CASNPTGSYEQYF.

This chain connects TRBV9 to TRBJ2-7, with D perhaps matching TRBD1 (6 bases). Germline values: CDR1 SGDLS, CDR2 YYNGEE. Trimming took off 0 bases at V and 3 bases at J, with 7 bases between the two ends. This CDR3 has 13 residues. CDR3 sequence: CASSVEDSYEQYF. CDR3 DNA sequence: TGTGCCAGCAGCGTAGAGGACAGCTACGAGCAGTACTTC.

The chain joins TRBV5-5 to TRBJ2-7; D gene unclear. Germline V gene sequence: CDR1 SGHKS, CDR2 YYEKEE (reference sequence). Trimming removed 2 bases from V and 2 bases from J, with 11 bases in between. The CDR3 is made up of 14 amino acids. CDR3 sequence: CASSLQIGPYEQYF. The DNA for the CDR3 is TGTGCCAGCAGCTTACAGATTGGGCCCTACGAGCAGTACTTC.

The sample holds one count of this clone. The DNA of the CDR3 is TGTGCCAGCTCACTCAGACAGGGCTACGAGCAGTACTTC. It is translated as CASSLRQGYEQYF. The rearrangement links TRBV18 to TRBJ2-7; 7 nucleotides match TRBD1. Trimming took 4 bases from V and 3 from J; bases not matched to a gene: 3. CDR3 size: 13 residues. CDR1 and CDR2 from the germline V gene are KGHSH and LQKENI.

This rearrangement joins TRBV9 to TRBJ1-2; 7 bases line up with TRBD1. The germline gives CDR1 SGDLS, CDR2 YYNGEE. This CDR3 is 14 amino acids long. With V trimmed by 3 bases and J by 0 bases, 2 bases remained unmatched. The chain's CDR3 is CASSAGTANYGYTF. In DNA, the CDR3 is TGTGCCAGCAGCGCCGGGACAGCTAACTATGGCTACACCTTC.

This clone qualifies as medium-sized. The chain couples TRBV29-1 to TRBJ1-1; D is ambiguous. Germline assignment: CDR1 SQVTM and CDR2 ANQGSEA. The length of the CDR3 is 12 residues. Trimming took 4 bases from V and 5 from J, leaving 11 bases between them. This CDR3 reads CSVVTPGTEAFF. CDR3 DNA sequence: TGCAGCGTTGTGACCCCGGGGACTGAAGCTTTCTTT.

The chain couples TRBV29-1 to TRBJ1-4; 9 nucleotides align to TRBD1. CDR1 is SQVTM and CDR2 is ANQGSEA in the germline V gene. Trimming took 0 bases from V and 8 from J; bases not matched to a gene: 4. CDR3 length equals 14 residues. The CDR3 here is CSVEEGTGTEKLFF. CDR3 in DNA: TGCAGCGTTGAAGAAGGGACAGGGACCGAAAAACTGTTTTTT.

This chain connects TRBV10-2 to TRBJ2-6; D is ambiguous. This CDR3 has 18 residues. CDR1 is WSHSY and CDR2 is SAAADI in the germline V gene. V gave up 3 bases and J gave up 4 bases, with 19 bases separating them. CDR3 DNA sequence: TGCGCCAGCAGTGATTTTCTGATCTCCAATCGGGGGGCCAACGTCCTGACTTTC. Translating it yields CASSDFLISNRGANVLTF.